Reported below is one TCR beta chain. TCRdb's copy holds only in-frame clones and misses some; the assay was immunoSEQ multiplex PCR. The sample lists some 50,000 clones, approximately 87% occurring once. The sample belongs to a study of T cell changes during pregnancy in multiple sclerosis. The specimen was peripheral blood, collected in the first trimester of pregnancy. This sequence was found in a female donor in good health, enrolled as a control in a pregnancy study.

CDR3 nucleotide sequence: TGTGCCAGCAGTGAAATAGCGGGTAACACAGATACGCAGTATTTT. Encoded protein: CASSEIAGNTDTQYF. The chain uses TRBV6-1 and TRBJ2-3; 7 bases map to TRBD2. Germline CDR1 reads MNHNS; CDR2 reads SASEGT. The CDR3 is made up of 15 amino acids. J gave up 2 bases and V 2 bases, and 4 bases lay outside the gene matches.